The entry that follows covers one T cell receptor (beta chain) sequence. Its matching antigen is unknown. Sequence data for DNA of cultured CD4+ T cells were generated by the Oncomine TCR Beta short-read assay. Genomic DNA was taken out of cultured CD4+ T cells by extraction. TCRdb reprocessed the PCR reads with MiXCR, giving one entry per CDR3 protein. This table has 20,000 to 25,000 distinct CDR3 sequences, 45% to 50% appearing once. Treatment defined: roughly 11-day PBMC culture with coronavirus spike peptide pools or control peptides (ViraFEST assay). The sample originates from a study of vaccination and CD4 T cells after COVID-19. Study-level points and caveats: In median terms, SARS-CoV-2-reactive clonotypes went from approximately 21 to 38, a nonsignificant rise.

Germline values: CDR1 SGHTA, CDR2 FQGNSA. V was pared by 4 bases and J by 2 bases, with 4 bases of the junction left unmatched. This CDR3 spans 14 amino acids. This chain uses TRBV7-2 with TRBJ2-7, with 8 bases lining up with TRBD2. Sample: CD4+ T cells from blood, cultured in vitro. This TCR was sampled from a human donor who had recovered from COVID-19. The CDR3 DNA reads as TGTGCCAGCAGCTCCGGGACTAGTGCCTACGAGCAGTACTTC. Protein sequence: CASSSGTSAYEQYF.